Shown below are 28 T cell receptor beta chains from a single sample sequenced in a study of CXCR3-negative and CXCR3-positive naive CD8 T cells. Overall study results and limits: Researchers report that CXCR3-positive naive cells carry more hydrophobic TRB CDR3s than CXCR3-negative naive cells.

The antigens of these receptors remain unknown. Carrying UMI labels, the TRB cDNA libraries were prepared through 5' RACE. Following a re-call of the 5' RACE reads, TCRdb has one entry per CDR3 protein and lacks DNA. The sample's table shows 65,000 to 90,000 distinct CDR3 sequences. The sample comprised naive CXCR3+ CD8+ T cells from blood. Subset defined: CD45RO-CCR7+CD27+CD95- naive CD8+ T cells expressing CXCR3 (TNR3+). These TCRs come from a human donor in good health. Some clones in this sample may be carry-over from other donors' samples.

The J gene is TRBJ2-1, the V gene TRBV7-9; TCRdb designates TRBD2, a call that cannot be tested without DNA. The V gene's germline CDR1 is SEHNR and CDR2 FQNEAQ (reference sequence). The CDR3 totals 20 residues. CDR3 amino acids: CASSLETGLAVRLTYNEQFF.

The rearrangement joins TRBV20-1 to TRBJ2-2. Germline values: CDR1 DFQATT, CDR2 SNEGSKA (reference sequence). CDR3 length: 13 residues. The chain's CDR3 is CSARSENTGELFF.

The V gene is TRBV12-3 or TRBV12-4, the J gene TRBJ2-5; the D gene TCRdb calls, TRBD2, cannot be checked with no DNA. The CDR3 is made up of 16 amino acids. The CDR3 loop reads CASSFLVRGGEETQYF.

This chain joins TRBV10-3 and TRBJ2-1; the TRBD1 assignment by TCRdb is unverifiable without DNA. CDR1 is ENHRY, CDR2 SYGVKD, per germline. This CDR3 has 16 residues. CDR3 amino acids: CAISEVMGQGPGEQFF.

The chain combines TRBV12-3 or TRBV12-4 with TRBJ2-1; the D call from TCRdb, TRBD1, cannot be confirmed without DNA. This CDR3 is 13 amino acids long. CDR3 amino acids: CASSLGGDNEQFF.

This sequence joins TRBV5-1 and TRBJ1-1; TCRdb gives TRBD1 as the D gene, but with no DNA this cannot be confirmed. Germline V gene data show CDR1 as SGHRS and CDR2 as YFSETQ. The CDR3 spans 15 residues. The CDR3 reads CASSLVGQENTEAFF.

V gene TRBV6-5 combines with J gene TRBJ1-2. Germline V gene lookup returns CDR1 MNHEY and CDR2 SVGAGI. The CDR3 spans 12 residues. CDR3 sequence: CASSSQNYGYTF.

The CDR3 protein is CASSLLPGGSNQPQHF. V is TRBV28 and J is TRBJ1-5. The CDR3 runs to 16 residues. Per the germline V gene, CDR1 is MDHEN and CDR2 is SYDVKM.

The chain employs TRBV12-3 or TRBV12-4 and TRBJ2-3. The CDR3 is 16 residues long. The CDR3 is CASSLGERASTDTQYF.

The CDR3 region is CASSGLLRELFF. The chain is built from TRBV5-6 and TRBJ2-2; checking the TCRdb D call of TRBD2 is not possible without DNA. CDR3 length: 12 amino acids. Germline V gene sequence: CDR1 SGHDT, CDR2 YYEEEE.

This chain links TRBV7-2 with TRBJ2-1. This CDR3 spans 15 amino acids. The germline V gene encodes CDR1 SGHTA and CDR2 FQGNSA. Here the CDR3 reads CASSLEQAETDEQFF.

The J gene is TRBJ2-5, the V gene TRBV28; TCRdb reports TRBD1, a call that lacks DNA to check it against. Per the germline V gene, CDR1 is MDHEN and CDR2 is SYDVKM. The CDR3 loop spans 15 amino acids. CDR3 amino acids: CAGSPLSGGEETQYF.

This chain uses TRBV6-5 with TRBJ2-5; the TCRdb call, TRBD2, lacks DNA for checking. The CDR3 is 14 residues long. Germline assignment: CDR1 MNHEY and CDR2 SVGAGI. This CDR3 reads CASRPSLAQETQYF.

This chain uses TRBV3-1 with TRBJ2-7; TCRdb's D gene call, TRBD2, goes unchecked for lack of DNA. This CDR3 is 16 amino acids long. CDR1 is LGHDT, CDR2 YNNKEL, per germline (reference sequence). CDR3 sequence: CASSSLTSGGGYEQYF.

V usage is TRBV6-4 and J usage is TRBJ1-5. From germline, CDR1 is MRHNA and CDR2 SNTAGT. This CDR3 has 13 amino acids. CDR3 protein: CASSEGSNQPQHF.

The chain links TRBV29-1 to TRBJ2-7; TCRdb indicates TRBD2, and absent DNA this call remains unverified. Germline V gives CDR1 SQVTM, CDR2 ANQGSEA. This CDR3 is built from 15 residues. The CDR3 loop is CSVEVQGGRTYEQYF.

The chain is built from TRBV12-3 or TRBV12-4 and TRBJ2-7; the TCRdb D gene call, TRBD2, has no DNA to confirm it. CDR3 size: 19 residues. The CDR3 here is CASSFFVGGTRPMSDEQYF.

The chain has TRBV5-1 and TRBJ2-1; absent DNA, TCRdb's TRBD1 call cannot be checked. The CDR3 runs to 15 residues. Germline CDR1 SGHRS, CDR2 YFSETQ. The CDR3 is CASSPGQGARNEQFF.

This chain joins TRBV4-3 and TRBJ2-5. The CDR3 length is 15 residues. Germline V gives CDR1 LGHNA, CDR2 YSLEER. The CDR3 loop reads CASSPGLLAGETQYF.

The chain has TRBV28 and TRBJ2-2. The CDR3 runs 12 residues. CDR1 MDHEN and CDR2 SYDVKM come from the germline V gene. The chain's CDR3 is CASGINTGELFF.

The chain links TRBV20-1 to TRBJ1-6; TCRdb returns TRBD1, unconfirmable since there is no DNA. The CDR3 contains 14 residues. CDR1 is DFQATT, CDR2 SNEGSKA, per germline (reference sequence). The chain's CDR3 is CSARQGRDNSPLHF.

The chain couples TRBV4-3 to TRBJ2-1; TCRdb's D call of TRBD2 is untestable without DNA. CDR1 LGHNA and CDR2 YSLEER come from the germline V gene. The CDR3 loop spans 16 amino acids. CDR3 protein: CASSRQPGTSDNEQFF.

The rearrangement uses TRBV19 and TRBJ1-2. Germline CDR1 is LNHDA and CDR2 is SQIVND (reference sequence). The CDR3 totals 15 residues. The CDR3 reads CASSIDLDIYYGYTF.

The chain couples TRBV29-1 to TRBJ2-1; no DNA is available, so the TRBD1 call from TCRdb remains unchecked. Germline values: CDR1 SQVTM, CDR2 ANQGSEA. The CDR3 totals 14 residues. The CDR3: CSVPNPGRYNEQFF.

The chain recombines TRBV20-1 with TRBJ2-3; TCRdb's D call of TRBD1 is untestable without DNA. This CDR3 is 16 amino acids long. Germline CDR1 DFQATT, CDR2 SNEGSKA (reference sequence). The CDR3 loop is CSARDWGEGRADTQYF.

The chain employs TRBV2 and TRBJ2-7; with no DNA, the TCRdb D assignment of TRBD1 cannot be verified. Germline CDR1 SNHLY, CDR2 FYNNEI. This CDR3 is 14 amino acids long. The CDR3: CASSDWDRFEEQYF.

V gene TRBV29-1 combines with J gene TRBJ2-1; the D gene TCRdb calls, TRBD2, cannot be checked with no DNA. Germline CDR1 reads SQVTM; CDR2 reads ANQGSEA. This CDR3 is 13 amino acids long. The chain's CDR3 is CSVEEAGGREQFF.

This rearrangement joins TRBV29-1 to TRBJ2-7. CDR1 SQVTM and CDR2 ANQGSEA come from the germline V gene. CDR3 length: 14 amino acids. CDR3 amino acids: CSVEVDGSSYEQYF.